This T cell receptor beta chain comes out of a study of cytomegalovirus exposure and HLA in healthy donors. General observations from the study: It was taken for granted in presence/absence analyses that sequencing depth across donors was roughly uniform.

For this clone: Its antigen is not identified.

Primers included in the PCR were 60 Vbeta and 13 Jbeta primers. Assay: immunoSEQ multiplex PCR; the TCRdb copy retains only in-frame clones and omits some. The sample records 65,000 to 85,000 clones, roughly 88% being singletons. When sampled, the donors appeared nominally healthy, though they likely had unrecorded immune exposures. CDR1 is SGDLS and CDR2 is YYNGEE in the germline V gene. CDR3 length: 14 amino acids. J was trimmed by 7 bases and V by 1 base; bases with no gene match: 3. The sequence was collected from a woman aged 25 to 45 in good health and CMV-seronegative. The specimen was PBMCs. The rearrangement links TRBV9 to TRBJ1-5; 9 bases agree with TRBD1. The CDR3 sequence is CASSVTGGAQPQHF. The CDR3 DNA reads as TGTGCCAGCAGCGTAACAGGGGGCGCCCAGCCCCAGCATTTT.